What follows are 20 T cell receptor beta chains derived from one specimen sequenced in a study of shared clonotypes between healthy human individuals. The data were produced by immunoSEQ multiplex PCR, yet TCRdb's version contains in-frame clones alone and is incomplete. Of 190,000 or so clones listed, just under 95% are singletons. Sequencing was done on a sample of naive CD4+ T cells sorted from blood. The subset was: CD45RA+ positively selected. The receptors here all came from a woman aged 25 to 39 in good health.

The chain recombines TRBV5-1 with TRBJ2-7, with unresolved D. The germline V gene encodes CDR1 SGHRS and CDR2 YFSETQ. V dropped 0 bases and J dropped 2 bases, with 12 bases sitting between them. The CDR3 runs to 15 residues. CDR3 in DNA: TGCGCCAGCAGCTTGGCCGGGTCGGTCCCCTACGAGCAGTACTTC. The encoded protein is CASSLAGSVPYEQYF.

This clone showed up just a few times. The chain carries TRBV4-2 and TRBJ2-7; D uncertain. The CDR3 runs 13 residues. V gave up 0 bases and J gave up 2 bases, with 5 bases separating them. Germline CDR1 and CDR2: LGHNA and YNFKEQ. The CDR3 DNA reads TGTGCCAGCAGCCAAGAAACAGCCTACGAGCAGTACTTC. It translates to CASSQETAYEQYF.

The chain carries TRBV30 and TRBJ1-2; D possibly corresponds to TRBD1 (5 bases). The length of the CDR3 is 15 residues. The V gene's germline CDR1 is GTSNPN and CDR2 SVGIG (reference sequence). V was trimmed by 0 bases and J by 0 bases, leaving 11 bases between them. The CDR3 DNA reads as TGTGCCTGGAGTGTATGGGCGGGACCTAACTATGGCTACACCTTC. Translating it yields CAWSVWAGPNYGYTF.

This clone was observed a single time. The chain uses TRBV28 and TRBJ1-3; D possibly corresponds to TRBD1 (5 bases). The CDR3 consists of 15 residues. CDR1 and CDR2 (germline): MDHEN, SYDVKM. Trimming removed 6 bases at V and 4 bases at J, with 16 bases between. CDR3 in amino acids: CASSRRGTLGNTIYF. Written as DNA, the CDR3 is TGTGCCAGCAGCCGGCGGGGGACCCTGGGAAACACCATATATTTT.

The chain has TRBV30 and TRBJ1-4; D is possibly TRBD1 (6 bases). Looked up from germline, CDR1 is GTSNPN and CDR2 is SVGIG (reference sequence). Trimming cost V 7 bases and J 7 bases, with 13 bases left between them. The CDR3 covers 12 residues. The CDR3 coding sequence is TGTGCCTTGGCCGGGGGCAGTGAAAAACTGTTTTTT. Its protein product is CALAGGSEKLFF.

Comments on this clone: An end of the junction does not agree with germline; a read error may underlie this. The chain carries TRBV7-8 and TRBJ2-2; D gene ambiguous. This CDR3 has 14 amino acids. Germline values: CDR1 SGHVS, CDR2 FQNEAQ. This CDR3 is CASTKTANTGELFF. The CDR3 nucleotides read TGTGCCAGCACCAAGACGGCTAACACTGGGGAGCTGTTTTTT.

DNA of the CDR3: TGCGCCAGCAGCCACTCACCGGGGACTGTCTACGAGCAGTACTTC. Translating it yields CASSHSPGTVYEQYF. The rearrangement links TRBV4-1 to TRBJ2-5; maybe TRBD2 (6 bases). Matching the DNA end better, TRBJ2-7 makes the J call doubtful. The length of the CDR3 is 15 residues. Germline V gives CDR1 MGHRA, CDR2 YSYEKL.

This clone was observed a single time. The same CDR3 arises from other DNA sequences in this sample as well. This chain connects TRBV11-2 to TRBJ2-5; D unclear. The J call is doubtful: the DNA matches TRBJ2-7 better. Germline V gives CDR1 SGHAT, CDR2 FQNNGV. CDR3 length: 11 residues. The CDR3 sequence: CASSSSYEQYF. The CDR3 region has the DNA TGTGCCAGCAGTTCCTCCTACGAGCAGTACTTC.

This clone was detected once. The CDR3 reads CASSLRTSGYTDTQYF. CDR3 nucleotides: TGTGCCAGCAGTCTCCGGACTAGCGGGTACACAGATACGCAGTATTTT. V is TRBV28 and J is TRBJ2-3; 11 nucleotides match TRBD2. Germline CDR1 MDHEN, CDR2 SYDVKM. The CDR3 is 16 residues long. The J segment lost 2 bases and the V segment lost 5 bases, leaving 6 bases of the junction unmatched. Full variable domain (rest looked up from reference TRBV28 and TRBJ2-3): DVKVTQSSRYLVKRTGEKVFLECVQDMDHENMFWYRQDPGLGLRLIYFSYDVKMKEKGDIPEGYSVSREKKERFSLILESASTNQTSMYLCASSLRTSGYTDTQYFGPGTRLTVL.

The chain links TRBV5-1 to TRBJ2-5; D not resolved. The J call is in doubt because the DNA end fits TRBJ2-7 better. Germline V gene lookup returns CDR1 SGHRS and CDR2 YFSETQ. The CDR3 is 12 residues long. CDR3 region: CASSLNSYEQYF. The CDR3 coding sequence is TGCGCCAGCAGCTTAAACTCCTACGAGCAGTACTTC.

The gene calls are TRBV27 and TRBJ2-7, with D perhaps matching TRBD2 (6 bases). The germline V and J ends were trimmed by 6 bases and 1 base, with 16 bases remaining between them. CDR3 length: 15 residues. CDR1 and CDR2 (germline): MNHEY, SMNVEV (reference sequence). In nucleotides, the CDR3 is TGTGCCAGCAGACGGGGGAAGGAGTCTTCCTACGAGCAGTACTTC. Its protein product is CASRRGKESSYEQYF.

The V and J genes are TRBV28 and TRBJ2-7; possibly TRBD1 for D (6 bases). This CDR3 contains 14 residues. Trimming removed 5 bases from V and 6 bases from J, with 17 bases in between. Germline CDR1 is MDHEN and CDR2 is SYDVKM. Here the CDR3 reads CASSQQGPLLEQYF. CDR3 coding DNA: TGTGCCAGCAGTCAACAGGGACCACTCCTCGAGCAGTACTTC.

As for this clone: At one end the junction does not follow the germline gene, possibly because of a read error. CDR3 coding DNA: TGTGCCATCAGTGAGTGGTCCGGGACTAGTCACATCTTC. It codes for CAISEWSGTSHIF. The V gene is TRBV10-3, the J gene TRBJ2-1, with TRBD2 identical over 8 bases. Per the germline V gene, CDR1 is ENHRY and CDR2 is SYGVKD. The CDR3 length is 13 residues.

This rearrangement joins TRBV6-6 to TRBJ2-7; D remains unclear. CDR3 size: 11 residues. Trimming took off 7 bases at V and 5 bases at J, with 9 bases between the two ends. In germline, CDR1 is MNHNY, CDR2 SVGAGI (reference sequence). The CDR3 region has the DNA TGTGCCAGCAAAACACGGCACGAGCAGTACTTC. This sequence encodes CASKTRHEQYF.

Details on this clone: Germline and junction disagree at one end, which may indicate a read error. The chain recombines TRBV6-6 with TRBJ2-7, with a weak D call TRBD2 (5 bases). The CDR3 has 14 residues. CDR1 and CDR2 (germline): MNHNY, SVGAGI (reference sequence). CDR3 in DNA: TGTGCCATCAGTGAGAGTGGGAGTGGTTACGAGCAGTACTTC. This sequence encodes CAISESGSGYEQYF.

The chain joins TRBV6-5 to TRBJ1-5; D gene unclear. The V and J ends lost 5 bases and 5 bases respectively, with 10 bases between them. The CDR3 runs to 13 residues. Germline CDR1 is MNHEY and CDR2 is SVGAGI. The CDR3 reads CASSTRSDQPQHF. The CDR3 coding sequence is TGTGCCAGCAGTACCAGGAGCGATCAGCCCCAGCATTTT.

The chain carries TRBV28 and TRBJ2-7, with TRBD1 matching 9 bases. Per germline, CDR1 MDHEN and CDR2 SYDVKM. This CDR3 comprises 19 residues. V lost 4 bases and J lost 2; bases outside the gene matches: 18. The CDR3 is CASSSPYVVTGGRTYEQYF. The CDR3 DNA reads as TGTGCCAGCAGTTCTCCTTACGTTGTAACAGGGGGCCGGACCTACGAGCAGTACTTC.

The chain has TRBV28 and TRBJ2-5, with a possible D match to TRBD1 (5 bases). The DNA end is more similar to TRBJ2-7, so the J call may be wrong. The CDR3 extends over 15 amino acids. In germline, CDR1 is MDHEN, CDR2 SYDVKM. The CDR3 is CASSLPTDMVGEQYF. CDR3 sequence (DNA): TGTGCCAGCAGTTTACCCACGGACATGGTCGGCGAGCAGTACTTC.

V usage is TRBV6-1 and J usage is TRBJ2-7; the match to TRBD1 covers 8 bases. J was trimmed by 3 bases and V by 3 bases; bases with no gene match: 4. CDR1 and CDR2 (germline): MNHNS, SASEGT. The CDR3 sequence is 14 residues long. CDR3 loop: CASSDTGQVYEQYF. The CDR3 bases are TGTGCCAGCAGTGACACGGGACAGGTCTACGAGCAGTACTTC.

The rearrangement joins TRBV7-9 to TRBJ2-1; unclear D gene. V was shortened by 3 bases and J by 8 bases, with 5 bases between the two germline ends. This CDR3 is 11 amino acids long. The V gene's germline CDR1 is SEHNR and CDR2 FQNEAQ (reference sequence). CDR3 residues: CASSLVDEQFF. In nucleotides, the CDR3 is TGTGCCAGCAGCTTGGTGGATGAGCAGTTCTTC.